This T cell receptor (beta chain) was sequenced for a study of Ad26.COV2.S vaccination and SARS-CoV-2 variants. Concerning this clone: Its antigen is not known.

Study-wide results and caveats: Comparable non-spike TCR breadth was observed in vaccine and placebo recipients. Spike-specific TCR breadth ran higher among vaccine recipients than placebo recipients.

This CDR3 contains 12 residues. Trimming at V came to 7 bases and at J to 7 bases, leaving 5 bases not matched to a gene. Some clones are missing from TCRdb's copy, which holds only in-frame ones; the method was immunoSEQ multiplex PCR. The sample includes roughly 100,000 clones, less than 85% seen only once; the top ten take about 18%. The chain links TRBV12-3 or TRBV12-4 to TRBJ1-2; 8 bases align to TRBD1. Here the sequenced sample was peripheral blood, taken after recovery from COVID-19. This TCR derives from a human donor who had recovered from COVID-19. CDR3 sequence: CASIQDRGGYTF. Written as DNA, the CDR3 is TGTGCCAGCATCCAAGACAGGGGTGGCTACACCTTC.